The source of this T cell receptor beta chain is a study of blood T cell repertoires in COVID-19. About the study: Sources were T cells, B-cell-depleted T cells, or PBMCs; the material itself was cDNA or gDNA.

Authors' processing steps: Researchers report that nucleated cell counts were estimated from reference gene primer amplification. Clones were sequenced by immunoSEQ multiplex PCR, and TCRdb holds only the in-frame ones, with some missing. That table gives V, J and clone size, and the DNA gave D and trimming. In the table there are around 140,000 clones, approximately 91% of which are singletons. Germline-derived CDR1 and CDR2 are SGHRS and YFSETQ. With 0 bases removed from V and 5 bases from J, the gap between germline ends came to 14 bases. The CDR3 is made up of 15 amino acids. This receptor was identified in a man aged 65 to 85 with acute or convalescent COVID-19. The chain combines TRBV5-1 with TRBJ1-1; no reliable D call. The source material was peripheral blood. For the CDR3, the DNA is TGCGCCAGCAGCTTGGGTTGGGCAGAAAGTACTGAAGCTTTCTTT. Translating gives CASSLGWAESTEAFF.